This T cell receptor (beta chain) was retrieved from a study of blood T cell repertoires in COVID-19. Study-level information: Researchers got acute and convalescent COVID-19 samples from the United States, Italy and Spain. T cells, B-cell-depleted T cells, or PBMCs supplied cDNA or gDNA.

The ends were cut back, 0 bases at V and 2 bases at J, with 11 bases in the middle. The CDR3 totals 16 residues. Germline CDR1 LGHNA, CDR2 YSLEER. Original handling: By means of reference gene primer amplification, nucleated cell counts were estimated. Sequenced by immunoSEQ multiplex PCR; TCRdb stores in-frame clones only, minus some. V and J calls and clone size follow that table, whereas D and trimming were derived from the DNA. The data show under 250,000 clones, almost 85% seen once. The study recruited people aged about 18 to 90 years across some 23 US areas. Sequenced material: PBMCs or T cells enriched from blood (not recorded which). This rearrangement joins TRBV4-3 to TRBJ1-3; D not certain. The clonotype was recovered from a woman aged 45-60 years with acute COVID-19. The CDR3 loop reads CASSQDPLSAGNTIYF. The CDR3, as DNA: TGCGCCAGCAGCCAAGATCCCTTGTCGGCTGGAAACACCATATATTTT.